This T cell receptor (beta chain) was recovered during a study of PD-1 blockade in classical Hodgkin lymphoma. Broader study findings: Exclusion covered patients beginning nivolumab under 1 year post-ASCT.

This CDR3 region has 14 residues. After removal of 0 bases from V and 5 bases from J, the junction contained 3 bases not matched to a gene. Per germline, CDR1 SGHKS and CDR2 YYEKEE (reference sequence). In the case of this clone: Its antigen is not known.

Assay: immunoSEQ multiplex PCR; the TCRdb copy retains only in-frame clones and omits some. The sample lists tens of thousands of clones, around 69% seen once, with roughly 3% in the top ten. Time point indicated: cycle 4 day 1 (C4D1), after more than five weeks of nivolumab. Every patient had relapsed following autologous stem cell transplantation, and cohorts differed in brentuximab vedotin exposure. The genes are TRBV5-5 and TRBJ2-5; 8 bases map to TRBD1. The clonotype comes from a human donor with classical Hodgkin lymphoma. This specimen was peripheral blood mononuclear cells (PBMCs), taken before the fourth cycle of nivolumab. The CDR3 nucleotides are TGTGCCAGCAGCTTGGTGCAGGGGGCGGAGACCCAGTACTTC. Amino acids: CASSLVQGAETQYF.